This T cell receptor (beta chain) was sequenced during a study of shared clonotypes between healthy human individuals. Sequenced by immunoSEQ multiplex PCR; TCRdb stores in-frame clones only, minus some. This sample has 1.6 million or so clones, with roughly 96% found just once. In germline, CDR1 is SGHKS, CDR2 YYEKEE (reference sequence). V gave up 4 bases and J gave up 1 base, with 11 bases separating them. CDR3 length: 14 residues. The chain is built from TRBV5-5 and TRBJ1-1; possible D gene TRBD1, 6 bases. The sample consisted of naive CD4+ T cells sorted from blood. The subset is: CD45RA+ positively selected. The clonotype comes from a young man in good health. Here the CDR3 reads CASSPLQGNTEAFF. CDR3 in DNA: TGTGCCAGCAGCCCATTACAGGGGAACACTGAAGCTTTCTTT. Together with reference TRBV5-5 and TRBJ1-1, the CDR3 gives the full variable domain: DAGVTQSPTHLIKTRGQQVTLRCSPISGHKSVSWYQQVLGQGPQFIFQYYEKEERGRGNFPDRFSARQFPNYSSELNVNALLLGDSALYLCASSPLQGNTEAFFGQGTRLTVV.